These 23 T cell receptor beta chains were sequenced from one sample in a study of cytomegalovirus exposure and HLA in healthy donors. Researchers ran the PCR with 60 Vbeta and 13 Jbeta primers. Clones were sequenced by immunoSEQ multiplex PCR, and TCRdb holds only the in-frame ones, with some missing. The sample lists about 130,000 clones; around three quarters were seen once. Sequenced material: PBMCs. All receptors come from a woman aged 50 to 60 in good health and CMV-seronegative.

The V gene is TRBV19, the J gene TRBJ1-5; 7 bases map to TRBD1. The CDR3 contains 14 residues. V shed 4 bases and J 7 bases; nucleotides not matched to a gene: 7. CDR1 is LNHDA and CDR2 is SQIVND in the germline V gene (reference sequence). The CDR3 protein is CASSTTGVGQPQHF. In DNA form, the CDR3 reads TGTGCCAGTAGTACCACAGGGGTCGGCCAGCCCCAGCATTTT.

The V gene is TRBV7-8, the J gene TRBJ2-7; D might be TRBD2 (6 bases). The CDR3 contains 14 residues. Trimming removed 2 bases at V and 4 bases at J, with 12 bases between. The germline gives CDR1 SGHVS, CDR2 FQNEAQ. The CDR3 coding sequence is TGTGCCAGCAGCTTACACGGGAGCTTTTACGAGCAGTACGTC. Protein: CASSLHGSFYEQYV.

The V call is TRBV4-3, the J call TRBJ1-5; 8 bases fit TRBD1. Per the germline V gene, CDR1 is LGHNA and CDR2 is YSLEER. This CDR3 region has 16 residues. V trimming: 0 bases; J trimming: 6 bases; junction bases outside the gene matches: 7. This CDR3 reads CASSQDRGQGSQPQHF. CDR3 DNA: TGCGCCAGCAGCCAAGATAGAGGACAGGGAAGTCAGCCCCAGCATTTT.

This clone was seen only once. The chain is built from TRBV19 and TRBJ2-7; D unresolved. Per the germline V gene, CDR1 is LNHDA and CDR2 is SQIVND (reference sequence). V shed 3 bases and J shed 7 bases, with 13 bases lying between them. CDR3 size: 13 residues. In DNA form, the CDR3 reads TGTGCCAGTAGTATCATGCCCCGTCGGGAGCAGTACTTC. Protein sequence: CASSIMPRREQYF.

This rearrangement joins TRBV29-1 to TRBJ1-5; maybe TRBD1 (6 bases). The V end was cut by 6 bases, the J end by 3 bases, with 9 bases between. Germline lookup yields CDR1 SQVTM and CDR2 ANQGSEA. CDR3 length equals 12 residues. As DNA, the CDR3 is TGCAGCGTAAGGGGGACCAATCAGCCCCAGCATTTT. Translated, it gives CSVRGTNQPQHF. The variable domain in full, with the rest retrieved from reference TRBV29-1 and TRBJ1-5, is SAVISQKPSRDICQRGTSLTIQCQVDSQVTMMFWYRQQPGQSLTLIATANQGSEATYESGFVIDKFPISRPNLTFSTLTVSNMSPEDSSIYLCSVRGTNQPQHFGDGTRLSIL.

V is TRBV6-5 and J is TRBJ2-3, with D possibly TRBD1 on 5 matching bases. The CDR3 sequence is 15 residues long. Trimming cost V 7 bases and J 4 bases, with 18 bases left between them. Germline lookup yields CDR1 MNHEY and CDR2 SVGAGI. The CDR3 loop reads CASMLLQGGPDTQYF. CDR3 nucleotides: TGTGCCAGCATGCTTTTGCAGGGTGGTCCAGATACGCAGTATTTT.

The CDR3 loop reads CASRRGQTDTQYF. DNA for the CDR3: TGCGCCAGTAGAAGGGGACAGACAGATACGCAGTATTTT. This sequence joins TRBV5-1 and TRBJ2-3; 7 positions match TRBD1. From germline, CDR1 is SGHRS and CDR2 YFSETQ. Trimming at V came to 8 bases and at J to 3 bases, leaving 6 bases not matched to a gene. The CDR3 length is 13 residues.

This clone was counted between two and nine times. This chain joins TRBV25-1 and TRBJ1-1; D uncertain. Germline V gene sequence: CDR1 MGHDK, CDR2 SYGVNS. Trimming left V 6 bases short and J 8 bases short, with 10 bases between. This CDR3 is built from 11 residues. CDR3 sequence: CASRGGVEAFF. CDR3 in DNA: TGTGCCAGCAGGGGCGGGGTCGAAGCTTTCTTT.

The table lists this clone with a few counts. The V call is TRBV29-1, the J call TRBJ2-1, with no clear D. V lost 0 bases, J lost 0 bases, and 6 bases lay in between. This CDR3 spans 14 amino acids. Germline CDR1 is SQVTM and CDR2 is ANQGSEA. In DNA, the CDR3 is TGCAGCGTTGAAGAGCGGAGCTCCTACAATGAGCAGTTCTTC. Amino acid sequence: CSVEERSSYNEQFF.

The chain couples TRBV28 to TRBJ1-5; D might be TRBD1 (6 bases). CDR3 length equals 15 residues. V was clipped by 5 bases and J by 7 bases, with 18 bases between them. From germline, CDR1 is MDHEN and CDR2 SYDVKM. The chain's CDR3 is CASSPPQGVGQPQHF. CDR3 sequence (DNA): TGTGCCAGCAGTCCCCCACAGGGAGTTGGCCAGCCCCAGCATTTT.

This chain joins TRBV28 and TRBJ2-7; a possible D gene is TRBD2 (6 bases). CDR3 length equals 12 residues. The germline V and J ends were trimmed by 3 bases and 3 bases, with 6 bases remaining between them. Germline V gene sequence: CDR1 MDHEN, CDR2 SYDVKM. CDR3 region: CASSLRGYEQYV. For the CDR3, the DNA is TGTGCCAGCAGTTTGCGGGGCTACGAGCAGTACGTC.

This chain joins TRBV5-4 and TRBJ2-1; no clear D. From germline, CDR1 is SGHNT and CDR2 YYREEE (reference sequence). The CDR3 has 13 residues. V was trimmed by 2 bases and J by 3 bases, leaving 6 bases between them. The CDR3 nucleotides are TGTGCCAGCAGCTTCGGTCACTACAATGAGCAGTTCTTC. This encodes CASSFGHYNEQFF. Looking up the rest from reference TRBV5-4 and TRBJ2-1 gives the full variable domain: ETGVTQSPTHLIKTRGQQVTLRCSSQSGHNTVSWYQQALGQGPQFIFQYYREEENGRGNFPPRFSGLQFPNYSSELNVNALELDDSALYLCASSFGHYNEQFFGPGTRLTVL.

This rearrangement joins TRBV2 to TRBJ1-5; the match to TRBD1 covers 8 bases. CDR1 and CDR2 (germline): SNHLY, FYNNEI. This CDR3 spans 18 amino acids. V shed 9 bases and J 0 bases; nucleotides not matched to a gene: 16. CDR3: CASRWDGTGPSSNQPQHF. DNA for the CDR3: TGTGCCAGTCGGTGGGACGGGACAGGACCGTCTAGCAATCAGCCCCAGCATTTT.

This clone has more than one count but fewer than ten. One junction end does not reproduce the germline sequence, and a read error may be involved. This chain connects TRBV7-7 to TRBJ2-1, with 9 bases matching TRBD2. Germline CDR1 SSHAT, CDR2 FNYEAQ (reference sequence). The CDR3 loop spans 15 amino acids. The CDR3 bases are TGTGCTAGCAGCTTAATAGCGGGAGTTTACAATGAGCAGTTCTTC. Encoded protein: CASSLIAGVYNEQFF.

This sequence joins TRBV28 and TRBJ1-1; D is unresolved. Trimming cost V 2 bases and J 7 bases, with 8 bases left between them. Germline CDR1 reads MDHEN; CDR2 reads SYDVKM. This CDR3 comprises 12 residues. CDR3 DNA: TGTGCCAGCAGTTTAGCCGGACTTGAAGCTTTCTTT. This translates into CASSLAGLEAFF.

This chain connects TRBV4-1 to TRBJ1-4; the match to TRBD1 covers 12 bases. The CDR3 has 15 residues. The germline V gene encodes CDR1 MGHRA and CDR2 YSYEKL. The ends lost 3 bases at V and 8 bases at J; junction bases unmatched: 4. CDR3 residues: CASSHGTGGEEKLFF. Here the CDR3 DNA reads TGCGCCAGCAGCCACGGGACAGGGGGCGAGGAAAAACTGTTTTTT.

The CDR3 region has the DNA TGTGCCACCCGGGAAGCGGGAGGGGACAATGAGCAGTTCTTC. Translation gives CATREAGGDNEQFF. The chain has TRBV25-1 and TRBJ2-1; 10 bases line up with TRBD2. This CDR3 comprises 14 residues. Germline CDR1 is MGHDK and CDR2 is SYGVNS. The V and J ends lost 10 bases and 5 bases, in that order; junction bases with no gene match: 8.

V usage is TRBV12-2 and J usage is TRBJ1-1; TRBD1, the table's D call, lacks a check against the DNA. TRBV12-2 is a known pseudogene. CDR3 size: 15 residues. CDR3 in amino acids: CASRMVGQKNTEAFF. The CDR3 coding sequence is TGTGCAAGTCGCATGGTCGGACAGAAGAACACTGAAGCTTTCTTT.

The rearrangement joins TRBV9 to TRBJ2-2; TRBD1 agrees at 8 bases. The germline CDR1 and CDR2 sequences are SGDLS and YYNGEE. The CDR3 sequence is 16 residues long. V shed 0 bases, J shed 7 bases, and the junction held 8 bases outside the gene matches. The CDR3 DNA reads TGTGCCAGCAGCGTAGTCGCAGGGGGCATGGGCGGGGAGCTGTTTTTT. Translated: CASSVVAGGMGGELFF.

V usage is TRBV19 and J usage is TRBJ1-5; 8 positions match TRBD1. Trimming cost V 5 bases and J 4 bases; bases outside gene matches: 10. The V gene's germline CDR1 is LNHDA and CDR2 SQIVND (reference sequence). The CDR3 spans 16 residues. CDR3 region: CASSFGTGPPNQPQHF. The CDR3 DNA reads TGTGCCAGTAGTTTCGGGACAGGCCCTCCTAATCAGCCCCAGCATTTT.

The chain employs TRBV9 and TRBJ2-3; 8 bases are shared with TRBD2. Trimming took 3 bases from V and 0 from J; bases not matched to a gene: 6. This CDR3 spans 16 amino acids. Per germline, CDR1 SGDLS and CDR2 YYNGEE. CDR3 nucleotide sequence: TGTGCCAGCAGCGGAAACCCGGGGGGGAGCACAGATACGCAGTATTTT. Its protein is CASSGNPGGSTDTQYF.

In this sample, this clone turned up a few times. The V gene is TRBV29-1, the J gene TRBJ1-2; D possibly corresponds to TRBD1 (6 bases). CDR3 length: 16 amino acids. Germline V gene lookup returns CDR1 SQVTM and CDR2 ANQGSEA. V was shortened by 1 base and J by 1 base, with 16 bases between the two germline ends. The CDR3 DNA reads TGCAGCGTTGAAGTTCGAGGGGGTTTGTTTAACTATGGCTACACCTTC. This sequence encodes CSVEVRGGLFNYGYTF.

The rearrangement joins TRBV18 to TRBJ2-1; D ambiguous. The CDR3 is 13 amino acids. Per germline, CDR1 KGHSH and CDR2 LQKENI. V was pared by 6 bases and J by 3 bases, with 9 bases between. The CDR3 region is CASSLDFYNEQFF. The DNA for the CDR3 is TGTGCCAGCTCCCTTGACTTCTACAATGAGCAGTTCTTC.